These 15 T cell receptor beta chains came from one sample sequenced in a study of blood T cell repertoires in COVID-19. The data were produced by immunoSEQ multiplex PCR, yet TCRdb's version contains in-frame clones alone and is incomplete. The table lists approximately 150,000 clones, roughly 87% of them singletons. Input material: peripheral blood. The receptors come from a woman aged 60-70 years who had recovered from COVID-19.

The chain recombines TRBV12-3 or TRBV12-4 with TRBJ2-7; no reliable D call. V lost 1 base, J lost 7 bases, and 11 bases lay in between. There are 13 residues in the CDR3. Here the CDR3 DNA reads TGTGCCAGCAGTTTAGTGACCTCTAGAGAGCAGTACTTC. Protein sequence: CASSLVTSREQYF.

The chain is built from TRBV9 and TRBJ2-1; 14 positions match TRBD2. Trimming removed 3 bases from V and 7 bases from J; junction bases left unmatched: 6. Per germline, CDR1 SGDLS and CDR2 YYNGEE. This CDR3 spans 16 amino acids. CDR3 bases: TGTGCCAGCAGCGCGAGACTAGCGGGGGGGCTGAATGAGCAGTTCTTC. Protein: CASSARLAGGLNEQFF.

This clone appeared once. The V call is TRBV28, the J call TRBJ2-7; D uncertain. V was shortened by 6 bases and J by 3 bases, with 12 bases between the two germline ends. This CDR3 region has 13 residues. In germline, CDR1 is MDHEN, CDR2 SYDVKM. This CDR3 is CASRGANLYEQYF. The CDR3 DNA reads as TGTGCCAGCAGGGGCGCGAACCTCTACGAGCAGTACTTC.

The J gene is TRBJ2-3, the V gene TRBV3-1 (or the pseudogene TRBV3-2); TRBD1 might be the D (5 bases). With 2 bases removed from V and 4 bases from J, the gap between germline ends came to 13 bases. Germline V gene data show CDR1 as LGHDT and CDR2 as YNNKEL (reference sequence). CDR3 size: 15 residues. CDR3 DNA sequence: TGTGCCAGCAGCCAACGGGTGGGCAGGGCAGATACGCAGTATTTT. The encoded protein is CASSQRVGRADTQYF.

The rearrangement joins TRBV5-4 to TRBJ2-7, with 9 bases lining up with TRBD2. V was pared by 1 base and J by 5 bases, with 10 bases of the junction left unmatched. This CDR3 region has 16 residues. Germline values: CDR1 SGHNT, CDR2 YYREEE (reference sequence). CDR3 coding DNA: TGTGCCAGCAGCTTGCGTCTAGCGGGGAATCTCGACGAGCAGTACTTC. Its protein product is CASSLRLAGNLDEQYF.

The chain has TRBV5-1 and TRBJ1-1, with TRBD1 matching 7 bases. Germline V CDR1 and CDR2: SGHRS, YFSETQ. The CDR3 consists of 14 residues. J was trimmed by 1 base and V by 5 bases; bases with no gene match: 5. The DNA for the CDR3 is TGCGCCAGCAGGGGACAGACTACGAACACTGAAGCTTTCTTT. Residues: CASRGQTTNTEAFF.

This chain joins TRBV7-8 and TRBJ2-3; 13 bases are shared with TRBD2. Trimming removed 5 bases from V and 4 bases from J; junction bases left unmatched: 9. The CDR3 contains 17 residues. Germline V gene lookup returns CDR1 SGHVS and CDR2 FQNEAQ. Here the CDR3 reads CASSRGLAGLYADTQYF. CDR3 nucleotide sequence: TGTGCCAGCAGCCGGGGACTAGCGGGGTTATACGCAGATACGCAGTATTTT.

The DNA of the CDR3 is TGTGCCAGCAGTTACTCGACTAGGGGAGGCACTGAAGCTTTCTTT. This codes for CASSYSTRGGTEAFF. The chain has TRBV6-5 and TRBJ1-1, with D perhaps matching TRBD1 (5 bases). This CDR3 region has 15 residues. The V gene's germline CDR1 is MNHEY and CDR2 SVGAGI. Trimming removed 0 bases from V and 4 bases from J, with 12 bases in between.

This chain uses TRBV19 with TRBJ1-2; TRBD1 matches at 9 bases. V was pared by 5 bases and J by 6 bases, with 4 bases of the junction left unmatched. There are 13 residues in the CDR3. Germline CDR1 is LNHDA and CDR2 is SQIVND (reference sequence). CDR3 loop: CASSPRDRDGYTF. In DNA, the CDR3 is TGTGCCAGTAGTCCCCGGGACAGGGATGGCTACACCTTC.

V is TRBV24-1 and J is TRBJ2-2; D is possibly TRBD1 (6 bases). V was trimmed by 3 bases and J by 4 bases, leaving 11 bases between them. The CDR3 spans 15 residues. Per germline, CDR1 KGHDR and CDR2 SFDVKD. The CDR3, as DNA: TGTGCCACCAGTGATCCCGGACAGCGCACCGGGGAGCTGTTTTTT. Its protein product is CATSDPGQRTGELFF.

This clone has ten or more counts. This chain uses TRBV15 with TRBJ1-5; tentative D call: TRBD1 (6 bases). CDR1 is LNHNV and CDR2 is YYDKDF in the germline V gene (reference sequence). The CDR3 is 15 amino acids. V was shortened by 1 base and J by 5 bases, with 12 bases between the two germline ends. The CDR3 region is CATSRGRGDYQPQHF. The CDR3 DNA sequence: TGTGCCACCAGCAGAGGCAGGGGAGATTATCAGCCCCAGCATTTT.

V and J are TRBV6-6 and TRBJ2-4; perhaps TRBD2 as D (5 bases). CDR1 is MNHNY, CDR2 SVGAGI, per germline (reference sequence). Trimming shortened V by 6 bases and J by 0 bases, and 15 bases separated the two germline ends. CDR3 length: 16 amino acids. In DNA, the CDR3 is TGTGCCAGCAGCTATAACGGACTCCAAGCCAAAAACATTCAGTACTTC. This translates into CASSYNGLQAKNIQYF.

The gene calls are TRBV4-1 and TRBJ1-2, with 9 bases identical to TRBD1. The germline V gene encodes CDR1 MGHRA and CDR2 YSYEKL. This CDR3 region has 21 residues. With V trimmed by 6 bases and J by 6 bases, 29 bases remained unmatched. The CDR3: CASRQPPRSGTGTGYGHGYTF. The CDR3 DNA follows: TGCGCCAGCAGGCAACCCCCACGGTCCGGGACAGGGACGGGGTATGGTCATGGCTACACCTTC.

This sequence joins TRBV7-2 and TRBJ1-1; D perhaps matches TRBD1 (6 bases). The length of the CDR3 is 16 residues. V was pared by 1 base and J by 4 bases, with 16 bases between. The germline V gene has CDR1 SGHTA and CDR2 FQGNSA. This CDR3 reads CASSLVKNGGITEAFF. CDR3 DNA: TGTGCCAGCAGCTTAGTAAAGAATGGGGGCATCACTGAAGCTTTCTTT. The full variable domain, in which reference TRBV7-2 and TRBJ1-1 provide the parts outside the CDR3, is GAGVSQSPSNKVTEKGKDVELRCDPISGHTALYWYRQSLGQGLEFLIYFQGNSAPDKSGLPSDRFSAERTGGSVSTLTIQRTQQEDSAVYLCASSLVKNGGITEAFFGQGTRLTVV.

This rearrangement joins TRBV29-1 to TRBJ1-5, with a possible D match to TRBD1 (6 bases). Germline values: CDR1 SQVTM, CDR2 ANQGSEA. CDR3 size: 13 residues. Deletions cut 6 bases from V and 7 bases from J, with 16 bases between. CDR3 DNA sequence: TGCAGCGTCGTCCAGGGGATAAACCAGCCCCAGCATTTT. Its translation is CSVVQGINQPQHF.